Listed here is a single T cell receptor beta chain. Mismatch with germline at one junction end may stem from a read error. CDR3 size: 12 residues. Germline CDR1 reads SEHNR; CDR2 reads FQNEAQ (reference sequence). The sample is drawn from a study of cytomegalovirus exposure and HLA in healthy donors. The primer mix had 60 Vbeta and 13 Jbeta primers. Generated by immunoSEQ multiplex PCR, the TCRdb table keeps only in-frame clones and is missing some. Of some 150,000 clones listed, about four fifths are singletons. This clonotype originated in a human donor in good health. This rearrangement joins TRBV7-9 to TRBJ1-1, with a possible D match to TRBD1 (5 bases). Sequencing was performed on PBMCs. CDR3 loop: CSSSLQGAEAFF. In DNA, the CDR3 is TGTTCCAGCAGCCTACAAGGGGCTGAAGCTTTCTTT.